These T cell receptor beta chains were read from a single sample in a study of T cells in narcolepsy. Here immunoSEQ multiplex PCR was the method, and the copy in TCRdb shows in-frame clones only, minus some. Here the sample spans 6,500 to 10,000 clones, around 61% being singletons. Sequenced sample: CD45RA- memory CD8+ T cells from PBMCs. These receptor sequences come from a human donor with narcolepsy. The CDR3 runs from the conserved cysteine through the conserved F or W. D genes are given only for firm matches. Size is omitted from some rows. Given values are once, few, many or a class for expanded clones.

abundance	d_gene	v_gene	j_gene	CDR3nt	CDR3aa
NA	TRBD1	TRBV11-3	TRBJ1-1	TGTGCCAGCAGCTCCTACAGGGGCGGTACTGAAGCTTTCTTT	CASSSYRGGTEAFF
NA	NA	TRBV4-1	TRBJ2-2	TGCGCCAGCAGCCAGGACGGGGCCAACACCGGGGAGCTGTTTTTT	CASSQDGANTGELFF
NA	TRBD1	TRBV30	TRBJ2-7	TGTGCCTGGAGTCCTGGGACAGGGGGCTTCGAGCAGTACTTC	CAWSPGTGGFEQYF
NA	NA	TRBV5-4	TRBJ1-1	TGCGCCAGCAGCCTTACGGACGGTCACACTGAAGCTTTCTTT	CASSLTDGHTEAFF
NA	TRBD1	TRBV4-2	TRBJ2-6	TGTGCCAGCAGCCCAGACAGGGGTACTGGGGCCAACGTCCTGACTTTC	CASSPDRGTGANVLTF
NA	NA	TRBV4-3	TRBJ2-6	TGCGCCAGCAGCCAAGATCAGGGATCTGGGGCCAACGTCCTGACTTTC	CASSQDQGSGANVLTF
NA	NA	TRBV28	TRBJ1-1	TGTGCCAGCAGTTTAGGGGGGGCAGGGTTGAACACTGAAGCTTTCTTT	CASSLGGAGLNTEAFF
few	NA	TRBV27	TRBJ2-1	TGTGCCAGCAGTTTACAGCACAGATACAATGAGCAGTTCTTC	CASSLQHRYNEQFF
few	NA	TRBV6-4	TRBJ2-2	TGTGCCAGCAGTGACTCGACTAGTGGCGGGGAGCTGTTTTTT	CASSDSTSGGELFF
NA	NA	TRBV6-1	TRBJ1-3	TGTGCCAGCAGTGAAGGCCCTTTCTCTGGAAACACCATATATTTT	CASSEGPFSGNTIYF
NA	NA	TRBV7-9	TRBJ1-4	TGTGCCAGCAGCTCCCCGGACCGCGAAAAACTGTTTTTT	CASSSPDREKLFF
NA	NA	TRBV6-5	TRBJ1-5	TGTGCCAGCAGTCACGATGATCAGCCCCAGCATTTT	CASSHDDQPQHF
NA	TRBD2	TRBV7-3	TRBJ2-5	TGTGCCAGCAGCTTTAGCGGGGGCGAAGGGACCCAGTACTTC	CASSFSGGEGTQYF
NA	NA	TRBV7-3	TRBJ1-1	TGTGCCAGCAGCTTGACAGAGTGGAACACTGAAGCTTTCTTT	CASSLTEWNTEAFF
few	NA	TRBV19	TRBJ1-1	TGTGCCAGTAGTCCCCGACTGGGGAACACTGAAGCTTTCTTT	CASSPRLGNTEAFF
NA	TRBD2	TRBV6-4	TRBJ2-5	TGTGCCAGCAGTGCTACTAGCGAACAAGAGACCCAGTACTTC	CASSATSEQETQYF
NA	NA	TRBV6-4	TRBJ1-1	TGTGCCAGCAGTCCATCCTTTATAAACACTGAAGCTTTCTTT	CASSPSFINTEAFF
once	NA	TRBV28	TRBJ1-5	TGTGCCAGCAGTTTCCACGGTAGCAATCAGCCCCAGCATTTT	CASSFHGSNQPQHF
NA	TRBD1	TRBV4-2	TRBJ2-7	TGTGCCAGCAGCCAAGGGTCACTCGGGGACAGGGAGTACTTC	CASSQGSLGDREYF
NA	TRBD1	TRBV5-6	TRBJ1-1	TGTGCCAGCAGCTTGACGACAGGGGAACTAGCTTTCTTT	CASSLTTGELAFF
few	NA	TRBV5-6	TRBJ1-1	TGTGCCAGCAGCCCCGTTGTTGGTGACACTGAAGCTTTCTTT	CASSPVVGDTEAFF
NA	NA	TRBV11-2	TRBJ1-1	TGTGCCAGCAGCTTAGGACCTAACACTGAAGCTTTCTTT	CASSLGPNTEAFF
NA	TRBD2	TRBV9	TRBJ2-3	TGTGCCAGCAGCGTCCTCGGGGACTCGGGGGGAAATACGCAGTATTTT	CASSVLGDSGGNTQYF
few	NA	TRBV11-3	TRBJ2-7	TGTGCCAGCAGCTGGTCAGAGCCCGAGCAGTACTTC	CASSWSEPEQYF
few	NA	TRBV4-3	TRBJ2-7	TGCGCCAGCAGTGAGTCCCAGCGGGACAGCAACTACGAGCAGTACTTC	CASSESQRDSNYEQYF
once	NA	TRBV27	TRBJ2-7	TGTGCCAGCAGTCCCGGACGGACCACCTACGAGCAGTACTTC	CASSPGRTTYEQYF
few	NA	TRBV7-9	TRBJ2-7	TGTGCCAGCAGCCGGACCCCGGAGGCTACCTACGAGCAGTACTTC	CASSRTPEATYEQYF
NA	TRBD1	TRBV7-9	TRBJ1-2	TGTGCCAGCAGCTCTTGGACAGGGGAAGAAGTAGGCTACACCTTC	CASSSWTGEEVGYTF
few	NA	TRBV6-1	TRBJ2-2	TGTGCCAGCAGTCCTAAGCATGAGAACACCGGGGAGCTGTTTTTT	CASSPKHENTGELFF
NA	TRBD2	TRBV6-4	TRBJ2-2	TGTGCCAGCAGTCGGACTAGCGGTCTGGCCGGGGAGCTGTTTTTT	CASSRTSGLAGELFF
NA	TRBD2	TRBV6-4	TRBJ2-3	TGTGCCAGCAGTGACTCTAGCGGGGCCACAGATACGCAGTATTTT	CASSDSSGATDTQYF
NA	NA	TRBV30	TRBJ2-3	TGTGCCTGGAGTGTAGACAGCACAGATACGCAGTATTTT	CAWSVDSTDTQYF
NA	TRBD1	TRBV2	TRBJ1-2	TGTGCCAGCAGTGAAGCGCTTAGGGACAGACGCTATGGCTACACCTTC	CASSEALRDRRYGYTF
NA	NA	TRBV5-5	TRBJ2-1	TGTGCCAGCAGCTTAGGGTTCGGAGTCCTGGATGAGCAGTTCTTC	CASSLGFGVLDEQFF
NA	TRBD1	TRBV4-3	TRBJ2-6	TGCGCCAGCAGCCAGGTGGGGCAGGGGGCGTATGGGGCCAACGTCCTGACTTTC	CASSQVGQGAYGANVLTF
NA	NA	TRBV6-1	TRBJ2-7	TGTGCCAGCAGTGAAGAATACTTTAACGAGCAGTACTTC	CASSEEYFNEQYF
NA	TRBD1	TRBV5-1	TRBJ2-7	TGCGCCAGCAGATTGACCGGGACAGGTTCCTACGAGCAGTACTTC	CASRLTGTGSYEQYF
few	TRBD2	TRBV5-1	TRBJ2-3	TGCGCCAGCAGCCACCCGGGACTAGCGGGGGGATCCGGAGGAGATACGCAGTATTTT	CASSHPGLAGGSGGDTQYF
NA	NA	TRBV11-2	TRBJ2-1	TGTGCCAGCAGCCAAAACCTAGCCCGGAATGAGCAGTTCTTC	CASSQNLARNEQFF
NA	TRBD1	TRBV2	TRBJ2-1	TGTGCCAGCAGTGAGCCCGACAGGGTCGCTGAGCAGTTCTTC	CASSEPDRVAEQFF
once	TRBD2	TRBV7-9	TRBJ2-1	TGTGCCAGCAGCTTGGGCGGGGGGGAGTACAATGAGCAGTTCTTC	CASSLGGGEYNEQFF
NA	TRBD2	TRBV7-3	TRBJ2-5	TGTGCCAGCAGCTTAATGGGCGGGGGGCGCGTTGAGACCCAGTACTTC	CASSLMGGGRVETQYF
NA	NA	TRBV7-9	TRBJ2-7	TGTGCCAGCAGGGGAGGGGGCAGGGCCGACGAGCAGTACTTC	CASRGGGRADEQYF
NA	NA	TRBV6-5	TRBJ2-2	TGTGCCAGCAGTGATTCTATGGACACCGGGGAGCTGTTTTTT	CASSDSMDTGELFF
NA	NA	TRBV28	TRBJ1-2	TGTGCCAGCAGTCTTTCGACGGAATACTATGGCTACACCTTC	CASSLSTEYYGYTF
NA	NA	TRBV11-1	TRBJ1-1	TGTGCCAGCAGCTTAACCCCCGGCACTGAAGCTTTCTTT	CASSLTPGTEAFF
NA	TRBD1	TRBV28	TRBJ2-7	TGTGCCAGCAGCCCGGGACAGGGGGCGATCCACGAGCAGTACTTC	CASSPGQGAIHEQYF
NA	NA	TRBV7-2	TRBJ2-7	TGTGCCAGCAGCGCCCGGGAGACCTACGAGCAGTACTTC	CASSARETYEQYF